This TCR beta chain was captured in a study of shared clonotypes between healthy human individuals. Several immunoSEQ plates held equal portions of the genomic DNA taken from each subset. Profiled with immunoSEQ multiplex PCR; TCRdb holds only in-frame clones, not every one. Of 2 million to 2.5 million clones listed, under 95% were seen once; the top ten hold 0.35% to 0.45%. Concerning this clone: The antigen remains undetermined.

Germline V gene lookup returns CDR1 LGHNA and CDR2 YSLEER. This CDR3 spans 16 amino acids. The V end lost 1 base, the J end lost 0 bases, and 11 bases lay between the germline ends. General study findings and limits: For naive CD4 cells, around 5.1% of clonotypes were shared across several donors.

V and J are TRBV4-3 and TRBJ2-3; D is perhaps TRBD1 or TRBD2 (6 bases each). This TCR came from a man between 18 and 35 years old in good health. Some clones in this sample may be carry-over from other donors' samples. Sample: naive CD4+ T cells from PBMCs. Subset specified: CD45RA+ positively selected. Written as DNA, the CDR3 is TGCGCCAGCAGCCAAGCGGGGGCGAGAAGCACAGATACGCAGTATTTT. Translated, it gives CASSQAGARSTDTQYF.